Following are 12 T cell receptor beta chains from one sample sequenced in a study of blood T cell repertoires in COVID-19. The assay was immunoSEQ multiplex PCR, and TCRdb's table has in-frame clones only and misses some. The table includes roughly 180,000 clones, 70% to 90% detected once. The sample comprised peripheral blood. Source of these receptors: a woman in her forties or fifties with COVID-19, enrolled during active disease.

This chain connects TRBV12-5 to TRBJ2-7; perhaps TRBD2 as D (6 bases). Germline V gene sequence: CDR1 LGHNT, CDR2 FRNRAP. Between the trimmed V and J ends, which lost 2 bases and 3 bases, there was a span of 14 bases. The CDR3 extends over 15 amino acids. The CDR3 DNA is TGTGCTAGTGGTTTGTATCAGGAGGGTCTCTACGAGCAGTACTTC. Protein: CASGLYQEGLYEQYF.

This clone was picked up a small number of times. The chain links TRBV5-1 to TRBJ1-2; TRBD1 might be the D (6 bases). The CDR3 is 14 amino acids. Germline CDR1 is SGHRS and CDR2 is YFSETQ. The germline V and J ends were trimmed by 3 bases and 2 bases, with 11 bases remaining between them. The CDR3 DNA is TGCGCCAGCAGCTGGGGACAAATGAACTATGGCTACACCTTC. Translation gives CASSWGQMNYGYTF. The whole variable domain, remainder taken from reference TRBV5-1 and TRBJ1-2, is KAGVTQTPRYLIKTRGQQVTLSCSPISGHRSVSWYQQTPGQGLQFLFEYFSETQRNKGNFPGRFSGRQFSNSRSEMNVSTLELGDSALYLCASSWGQMNYGYTFGSGTRLTVV.

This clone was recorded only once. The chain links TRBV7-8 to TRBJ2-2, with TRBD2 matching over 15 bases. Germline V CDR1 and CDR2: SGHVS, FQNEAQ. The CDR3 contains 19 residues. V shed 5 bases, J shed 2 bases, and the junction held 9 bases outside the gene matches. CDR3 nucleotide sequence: TGTGCCAGCAGCCTCCTTCCGGGACTAGCGGGGGGAAACACCGGGGAGCTGTTTTTT. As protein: CASSLLPGLAGGNTGELFF.

Written as DNA, the CDR3 is TGTGCCAGCAGCTTCCCAGGGAACACCGGGGAGCTGTTTTTT. Translated: CASSFPGNTGELFF. The chain recombines TRBV7-9 with TRBJ2-2; no clear D gene. The germline V gene has CDR1 SEHNR and CDR2 FQNEAQ (reference sequence). The CDR3 covers 14 residues. V lost 3 bases, J lost 1 base, and 6 bases lay in between.

CDR3 protein: CAISDSRGNPADTQYF. The DNA for the CDR3 is TGTGCCATCAGTGACTCACGGGGGAATCCCGCAGATACGCAGTATTTT. The rearrangement links TRBV10-3 to TRBJ2-3, with D possibly being TRBD2 (6 bases). The V gene's germline CDR1 is ENHRY and CDR2 SYGVKD. V lost 3 bases, J lost 4 bases, and 17 bases lay in between. The length of the CDR3 is 16 residues.

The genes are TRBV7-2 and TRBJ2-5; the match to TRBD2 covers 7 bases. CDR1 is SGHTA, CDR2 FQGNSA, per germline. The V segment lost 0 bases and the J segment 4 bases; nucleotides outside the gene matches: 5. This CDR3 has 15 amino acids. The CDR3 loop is CASSLAWLAAETQYF. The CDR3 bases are TGTGCCAGCAGCTTAGCGTGGCTAGCGGCAGAGACCCAGTACTTC. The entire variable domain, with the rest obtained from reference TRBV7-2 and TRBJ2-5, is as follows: GAGVSQSPSNKVTEKGKDVELRCDPISGHTALYWYRQSLGQGLEFLIYFQGNSAPDKSGLPSDRFSAERTGGSVSTLTIQRTQQEDSAVYLCASSLAWLAAETQYFGPGTRLLVL.

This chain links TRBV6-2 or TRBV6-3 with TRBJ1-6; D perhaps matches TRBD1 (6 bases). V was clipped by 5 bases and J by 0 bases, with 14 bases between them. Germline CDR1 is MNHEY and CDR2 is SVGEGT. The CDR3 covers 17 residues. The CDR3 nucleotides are TGTGCCAGCAGTAGTACAGGGTCGAGCTCCTATAATTCACCCCTCCACTTT. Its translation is CASSSTGSSSYNSPLHF.

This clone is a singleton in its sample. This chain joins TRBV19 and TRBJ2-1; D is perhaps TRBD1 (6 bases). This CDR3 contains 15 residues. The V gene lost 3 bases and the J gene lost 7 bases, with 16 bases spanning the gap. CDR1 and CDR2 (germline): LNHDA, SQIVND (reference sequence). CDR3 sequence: CASSINDRLINEQFF. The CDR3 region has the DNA TGTGCCAGTAGTATCAACGACAGGTTGATTAATGAGCAGTTCTTC.

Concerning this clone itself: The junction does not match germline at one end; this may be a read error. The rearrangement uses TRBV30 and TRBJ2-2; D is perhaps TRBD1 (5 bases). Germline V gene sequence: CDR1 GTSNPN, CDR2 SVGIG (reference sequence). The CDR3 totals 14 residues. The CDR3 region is CTWSSGQGTGELFF. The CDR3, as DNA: TGTACCTGGTCATCCGGGCAGGGCACCGGGGAGCTGTTTTTT.

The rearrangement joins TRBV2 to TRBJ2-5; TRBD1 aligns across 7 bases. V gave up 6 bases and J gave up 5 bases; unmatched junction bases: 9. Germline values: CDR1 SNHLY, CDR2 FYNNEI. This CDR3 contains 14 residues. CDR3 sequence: CASRADRDRETQYF. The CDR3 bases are TGTGCCAGCAGGGCTGACAGGGATCGGGAGACCCAGTACTTC.

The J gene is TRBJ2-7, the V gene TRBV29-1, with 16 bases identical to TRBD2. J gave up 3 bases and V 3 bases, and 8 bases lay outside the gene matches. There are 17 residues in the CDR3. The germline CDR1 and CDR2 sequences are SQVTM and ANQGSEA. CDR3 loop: CSVEGLAGGQSVYEQYF. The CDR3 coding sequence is TGCAGCGTTGAGGGACTAGCGGGGGGGCAGTCTGTCTACGAGCAGTACTTC.

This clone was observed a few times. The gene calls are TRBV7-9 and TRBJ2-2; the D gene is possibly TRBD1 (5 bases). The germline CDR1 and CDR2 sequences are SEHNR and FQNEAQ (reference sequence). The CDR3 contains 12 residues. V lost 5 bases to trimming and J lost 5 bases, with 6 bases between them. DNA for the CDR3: TGTGCCAGCAGCCCAGGGACCGGGGAGCTGTTTTTT. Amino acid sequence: CASSPGTGELFF.